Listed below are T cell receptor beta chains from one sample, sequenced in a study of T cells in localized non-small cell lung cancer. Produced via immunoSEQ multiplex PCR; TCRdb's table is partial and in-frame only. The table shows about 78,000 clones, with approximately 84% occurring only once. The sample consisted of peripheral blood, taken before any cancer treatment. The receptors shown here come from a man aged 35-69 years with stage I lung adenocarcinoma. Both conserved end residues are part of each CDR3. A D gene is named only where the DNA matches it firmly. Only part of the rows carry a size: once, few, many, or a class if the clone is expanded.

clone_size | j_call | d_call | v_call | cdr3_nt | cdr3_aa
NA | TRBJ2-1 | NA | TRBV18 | TGTGCCAGCTCACCACGACTACAAAACAATGAGCAGTTCTTC | CASSPRLQNNEQFF
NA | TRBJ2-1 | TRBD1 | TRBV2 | TGTGCCAGCAGTGGACAGGGGAGTATCAATGAGCAGTTCTTC | CASSGQGSINEQFF
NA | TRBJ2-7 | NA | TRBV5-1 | TGCGCCAGCAGACACCGTGGGGCGGACTACGAGCAGTACTTC | CASRHRGADYEQYF
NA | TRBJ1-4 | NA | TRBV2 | TGTGCCAGCAGTGATCGGGGCAGGGCAACTAATGAAAAACTGTTTTTT | CASSDRGRATNEKLFF
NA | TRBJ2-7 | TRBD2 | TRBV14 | TGTGCCAGCAGCCAACTAGCGGGAGGACGGGAGCAGTACTTC | CASSQLAGGREQYF
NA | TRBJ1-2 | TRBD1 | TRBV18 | TGTGCCAGCTCACCAAAGACAGGGGACTATGGCTACACCTTC | CASSPKTGDYGYTF
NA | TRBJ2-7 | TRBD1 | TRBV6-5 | TGTGCCAGCAGAGGGACAGGGGGCGTCTACGAGCAGTACTTC | CASRGTGGVYEQYF
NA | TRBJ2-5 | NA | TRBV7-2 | TGTGCCAGCAGCTGGGCCGGGCCAGGGTGGGACTTC | CASSWAGPGWDF
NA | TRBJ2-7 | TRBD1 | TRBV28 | TGTGCCAGCCAAAGGGACAGGGGATACTACGAGCAGTACTTC | CASQRDRGYYEQYF
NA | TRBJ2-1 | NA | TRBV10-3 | TGTGCCATCAGTAACACCGTGGAGCAGTTCTTC | CAISNTVEQFF
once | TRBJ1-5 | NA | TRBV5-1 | TGCGCCAGCAGCTTGGATGGGGTTAGCAATCAGCCCCAGCATTTT | CASSLDGVSNQPQHF
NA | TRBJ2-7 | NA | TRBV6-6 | TGTGCCAGCAGTTACAGGGCAGGTCGCTACGAGCAGTACTTC | CASSYRAGRYEQYF
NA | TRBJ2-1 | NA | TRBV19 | TGTGCCAGTAGAGTGGACAGCTACAATGAGCAGTTCTTC | CASRVDSYNEQFF
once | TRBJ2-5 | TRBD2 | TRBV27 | TGTGCCAGCAGTCCCCGGACTAGCGGGAGGGGAGAGACCCAGTACTTC | CASSPRTSGRGETQYF
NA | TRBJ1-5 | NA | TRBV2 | TGTGCCAGCAGCAGGGACCGAGATAGCAATCAGCCCCAGCATTTT | CASSRDRDSNQPQHF
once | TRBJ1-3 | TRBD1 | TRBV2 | TGTGCCAGCAGAGCGGATTCAGGGGGGTCTGGAAACACCATATATTTT | CASRADSGGSGNTIYF
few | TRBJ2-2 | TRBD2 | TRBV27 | TGTGCCAGCAGAATAGCGGGTGGGAACACCGGGGAGCTGTTTTTT | CASRIAGGNTGELFF
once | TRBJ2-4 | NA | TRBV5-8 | TGTGCCAGCAGCTCTAGGGGTGTAGCCAAAAACATTCAGTACTTC | CASSSRGVAKNIQYF
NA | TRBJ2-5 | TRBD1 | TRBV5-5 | TGTGCCAGCACCAAGGGAGCCCGGGACAGGGTTGGGGAGACCCAGTACTTC | CASTKGARDRVGETQYF
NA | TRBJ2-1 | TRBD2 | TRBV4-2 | TGTGCCAGCAGCCAGGAGCCGGGGACTAGTCTTATCAATGAGCAGTTCTTC | CASSQEPGTSLINEQFF
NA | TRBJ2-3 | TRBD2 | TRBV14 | TGTGCCAGCAGCCAATCTGGGGCGGGAGCAGGCCTGCCGCAGTATTTT | CASSQSGAGAGLPQYF
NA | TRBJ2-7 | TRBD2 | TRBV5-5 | TGTGCCAGCAGCCAACTTGGCAATGGACTAGCGGGGGATCCGTTCATCTTC | CASSQLGNGLAGDPFIF
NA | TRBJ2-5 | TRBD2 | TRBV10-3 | TGTGCCATCAGTGAGCGTGCTAGCGGGGCGGGAACCCAGTACTTC | CAISERASGAGTQYF
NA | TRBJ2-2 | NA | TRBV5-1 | TGCGCCAGCAGACCTCCAGGGTTCACCGGGGAGCTGTTTTTT | CASRPPGFTGELFF
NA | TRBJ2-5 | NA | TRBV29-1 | TGCAGCACTAACGGAGGGCAGATCCAAGAGACCCAGTACTTC | CSTNGGQIQETQYF
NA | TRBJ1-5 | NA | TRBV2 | TGTGCCTGCACCGGGGAACGGAAACAGCCCCAGCATTTT | CACTGERKQPQHF
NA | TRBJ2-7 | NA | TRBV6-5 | TGTGCCAGCAGCCGAAACTACGAGCAGTACTTC | CASSRNYEQYF
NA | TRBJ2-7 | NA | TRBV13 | TGTGCCAGCAGCTTTTCGCCGACCGGCAACCCCCAGGATAACGAGCAGTACTTC | CASSFSPTGNPQDNEQYF
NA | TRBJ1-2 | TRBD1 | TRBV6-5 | TGTGCCAGCAGGGCCGCTCTAGGGGGCGCGGGGGGCTACACCTTC | CASRAALGGAGGYTF
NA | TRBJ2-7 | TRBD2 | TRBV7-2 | TGTGCCAGCAGCTTAGCGCGTCAGCGGGGCTACGAGCAGTACTTC | CASSLARQRGYEQYF
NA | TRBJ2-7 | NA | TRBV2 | TGTGCCAGCAGCTACAGGGACGTTGTAGGGGAGCAGTACTTC | CASSYRDVVGEQYF
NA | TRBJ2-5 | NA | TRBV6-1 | TGTGCCAGCAACCGGCACAATGCGGAGACCCAGTACTTC | CASNRHNAETQYF
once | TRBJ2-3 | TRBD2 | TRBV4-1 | TGCGCCAGCAGCCAAGATATCGGGAGGGCCGGAGATACGCAGTATTTT | CASSQDIGRAGDTQYF
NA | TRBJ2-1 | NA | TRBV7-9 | TGTGCCAGCAGCTTTACAGGGTTATTCAATGAGCAGTTCTTC | CASSFTGLFNEQFF
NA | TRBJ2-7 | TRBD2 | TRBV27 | TGTGCCAGCAGCCCCTCCGGGACTAGGGCCTACGAGCAGTACTTC | CASSPSGTRAYEQYF
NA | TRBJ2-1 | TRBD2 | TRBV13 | TGTGCCAGCAGCTTAGGACTAGCGGGTCGATCCTACAATGAGCAGTTCTTC | CASSLGLAGRSYNEQFF
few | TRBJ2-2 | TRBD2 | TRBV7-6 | TGTGCCAGCAGCCCTAGCACGGGGGGCACCGGGGAGCTGTTTTTT | CASSPSTGGTGELFF
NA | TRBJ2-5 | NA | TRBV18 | TGTGCCAGCGCCCAAGAGACCCAGTACTTC | CASAQETQYF
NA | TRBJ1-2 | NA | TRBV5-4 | TGTGCCAGCAGCTACGGACAGTTCTATGGCTACACCTTC | CASSYGQFYGYTF
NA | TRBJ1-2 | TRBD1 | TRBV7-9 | TGTGCCAGCAGCCCGCGTTCATCGACAGGGTTTGGCTATGGCTACACCTTC | CASSPRSSTGFGYGYTF
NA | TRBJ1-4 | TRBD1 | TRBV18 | TGTGCCAGCTCCTTACAACAGGGGGCCCAGACTAATGAAAAACTGTTTTTT | CASSLQQGAQTNEKLFF
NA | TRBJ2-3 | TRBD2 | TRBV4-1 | TGCGCCAGCAGCCCACAAGCGGGAGGAGATACGCAGTATTTT | CASSPQAGGDTQYF
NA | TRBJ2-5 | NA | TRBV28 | TGTGCCAGCAGTTTTATGGGGAACCGGGCTCAAGAGACCCAGTACTTC | CASSFMGNRAQETQYF
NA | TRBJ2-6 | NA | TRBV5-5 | TGTGCCAGCAGTCCCTCTGGGGCCAACGTCCTGACTTTC | CASSPSGANVLTF
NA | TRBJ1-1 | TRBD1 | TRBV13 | TGTGCCAGCAGCCCTGAACGGACAGGAGCTTTCTTT | CASSPERTGAFF
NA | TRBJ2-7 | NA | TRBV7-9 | TGTGCCAGCAGATTCGGCGACTCTAGCTCCTACGAGCAGTACTTC | CASRFGDSSSYEQYF
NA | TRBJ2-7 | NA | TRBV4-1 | TGCGCCAGCAGCCAAGGACTGGGCTACGAGCAGTACTTC | CASSQGLGYEQYF
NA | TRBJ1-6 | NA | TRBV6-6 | TGTGCCAGCAGTACAGGGCTCCCGGGTTCACCCCTCCACTTT | CASSTGLPGSPLHF
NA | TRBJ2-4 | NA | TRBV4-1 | TGCGCCAGCAGCCAAGCGAAGGTTACCGAAGCGAAAAACATTCAGTACTTC | CASSQAKVTEAKNIQYF
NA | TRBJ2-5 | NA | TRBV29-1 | TGCAGCCACGGCGGGGTTACAGAGACCCAGTACTTC | CSHGGVTETQYF
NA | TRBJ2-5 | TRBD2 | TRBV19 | TGTGCCAGTAGTATATTCGGGACTAGTGGGGAGACCCAGTACTTC | CASSIFGTSGETQYF
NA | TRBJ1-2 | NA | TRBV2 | TGTGCCAGCAGTGAAGGAGTCGGCAGAGCAGCTGGCTACACCTTC | CASSEGVGRAAGYTF
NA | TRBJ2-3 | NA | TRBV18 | TGTGCCAGCTCACCAACCACAGATACGCAGTATTTT | CASSPTTDTQYF
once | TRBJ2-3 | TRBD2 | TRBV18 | TGTGCCAGCTCAGGCCCGGGCATAGCGGGGGGGCGCACAGATACGCAGTATTTT | CASSGPGIAGGRTDTQYF
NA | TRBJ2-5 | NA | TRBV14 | TGTGCCAGCAGCCCCAGATTAACGCTTCAAGAGACCCAGTACTTC | CASSPRLTLQETQYF
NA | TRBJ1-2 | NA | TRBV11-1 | TGTGCCAGCAGCTTAGGGTCAGCAGGAGCTAACTATGGCTACACCTTC | CASSLGSAGANYGYTF
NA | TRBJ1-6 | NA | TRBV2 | TGTGCCAGCGGGGGGGCCCGCTGGGATTCACCCCTCCACTTT | CASGGARWDSPLHF
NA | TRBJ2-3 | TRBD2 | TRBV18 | TGTGCCAGCTCCCCGGTTTGGCTAGCGGGAACCTTTAGCACAGATACGCAGTATTTT | CASSPVWLAGTFSTDTQYF